This TCR beta chain was recovered during a study of blood T cell repertoires in COVID-19. The wider study: PBMCs, B-cell-depleted T cells, or T cells provided the cDNA or gDNA that made up the material.

The CDR3 has 15 residues. Germline V gives CDR1 SGHKS, CDR2 YYEKEE (reference sequence). Trimming removed 0 bases at V and 6 bases at J, with 16 bases between. Original methodology: Estimated nucleated cell counts came from reference gene primer amplification. Data came from immunoSEQ multiplex PCR; TCRdb stores just in-frame clones and leaves some out. That table gives V, J and clone size, and the DNA gave D and trimming. The table has about 160,000 clones, 70% to 90% seen once; the top ten hold 0.8% to 1.2%. This clonotype was sampled from a man aged 35 to 55 with acute or convalescent COVID-19. The J gene is TRBJ2-7, the V gene TRBV5-5; possible D gene TRBD1, 6 bases. Sequenced input: peripheral blood. For the CDR3, the DNA is TGTGCCAGCAGCTTGGATGGGACATCCGTTCGCGAGCAGTACTTC. It codes for CASSLDGTSVREQYF.